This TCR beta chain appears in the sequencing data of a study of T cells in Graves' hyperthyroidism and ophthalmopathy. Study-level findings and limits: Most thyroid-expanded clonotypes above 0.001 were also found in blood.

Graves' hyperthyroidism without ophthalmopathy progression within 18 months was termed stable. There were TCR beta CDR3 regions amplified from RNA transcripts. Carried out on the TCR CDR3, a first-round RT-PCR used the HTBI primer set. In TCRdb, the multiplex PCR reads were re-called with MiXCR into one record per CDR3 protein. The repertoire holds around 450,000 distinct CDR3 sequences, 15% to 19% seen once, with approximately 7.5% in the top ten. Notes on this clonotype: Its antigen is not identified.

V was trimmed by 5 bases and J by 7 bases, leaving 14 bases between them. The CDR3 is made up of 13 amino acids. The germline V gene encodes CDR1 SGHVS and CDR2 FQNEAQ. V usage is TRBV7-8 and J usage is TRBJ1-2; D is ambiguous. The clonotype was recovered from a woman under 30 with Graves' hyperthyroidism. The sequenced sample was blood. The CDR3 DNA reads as TGTGCCAGCAGCCTCGGATTAGAGGGTGGCTACACCTTC. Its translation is CASSLGLEGGYTF.